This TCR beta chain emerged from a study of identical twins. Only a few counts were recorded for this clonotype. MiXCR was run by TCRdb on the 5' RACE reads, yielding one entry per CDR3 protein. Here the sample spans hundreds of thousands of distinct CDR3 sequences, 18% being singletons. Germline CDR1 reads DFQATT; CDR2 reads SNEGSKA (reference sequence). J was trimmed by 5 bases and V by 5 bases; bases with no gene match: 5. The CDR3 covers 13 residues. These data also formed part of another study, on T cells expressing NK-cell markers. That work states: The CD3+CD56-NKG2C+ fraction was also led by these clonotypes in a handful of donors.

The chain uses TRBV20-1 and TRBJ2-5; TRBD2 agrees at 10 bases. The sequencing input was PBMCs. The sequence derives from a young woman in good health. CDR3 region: CSAFLAGVETQYF. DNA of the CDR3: TGCAGTGCTTTCCTAGCGGGGGTGGAGACCCAGTACTTC.